These 7 T cell receptor beta chains were all obtained from the same sample, sequenced in a study of brain T cells in children with intractable seizures. The assay was immunoSEQ multiplex PCR, and TCRdb's table has in-frame clones only and misses some. The sample yields 80,000 or so clones, around nine tenths seen once. The source was peripheral blood, collected at surgery. These receptors were obtained from a girl between 2 and 10 years old with Rasmussen encephalitis and intractable seizures.

The V and J genes are TRBV29-1 and TRBJ2-1; D call uncertain. V lost 5 bases and J 9 bases, leaving 17 bases between the germline ends. The CDR3 runs to 13 residues. Germline CDR1 SQVTM, CDR2 ANQGSEA. The CDR3 region has the DNA TGCAGCGTTAGCGCCCGGACGACGGGTGAGCAGTTCTTC. Translating gives CSVSARTTGEQFF.

The sample holds one count of this clone. The genes are TRBV7-3 and TRBJ2-5, with D maybe TRBD1 (6 bases). CDR3 length equals 13 residues. Germline lookup yields CDR1 SGHTA and CDR2 FQGTGA. V was clipped by 5 bases and J by 5 bases, with 12 bases between them. For the CDR3, the DNA is TGTGCCAGCAGCATCGACAGGACTGAGACCCAGTACTTC. Encoded protein: CASSIDRTETQYF.

The rearrangement uses TRBV3-1 (or the pseudogene TRBV3-2) and TRBJ2-3; 7 bases align to TRBD1. CDR3 length: 13 amino acids. J was trimmed by 5 bases and V by 6 bases; bases with no gene match: 5. Germline-derived CDR1 and CDR2 are LGHDT and YNNKEL (reference sequence). Written as DNA, the CDR3 is TGTGCCAGCAGATTACAGGGGAAAGATACGCAGTATTTT. Residues: CASRLQGKDTQYF.

The rearrangement links TRBV5-4 to TRBJ2-1; 8 bases line up with TRBD2. There are 15 residues in the CDR3. V lost 1 base, J lost 8 bases, and 8 bases stayed unmatched. Germline V gene sequence: CDR1 SGHNT, CDR2 YYREEE (reference sequence). CDR3 sequence (DNA): TGTGCCAGCAGCTTGCAGCGGGAGAGTTTCGATGAGCAGTTCTTC. Amino acid sequence: CASSLQRESFDEQFF.

The J gene is TRBJ2-1, the V gene TRBV27; the match to TRBD2 covers 9 bases. There are 14 residues in the CDR3. V was clipped by 7 bases and J by 8 bases; unmatched bases: 9. Germline V gives CDR1 MNHEY, CDR2 SMNVEV (reference sequence). CDR3 DNA: TGTGCCAGCACCCGGCTAGCGGGATTAGATGAGCAGTTCTTC. The encoded protein is CASTRLAGLDEQFF.

The chain employs TRBV9 and TRBJ1-3; D uncertain. Trimming shortened V by 0 bases and J by 2 bases, and 9 bases separated the two germline ends. The germline CDR1 and CDR2 sequences are SGDLS and YYNGEE. This CDR3 has 15 amino acids. In DNA, the CDR3 is TGTGCCAGCAGCGTAGATCGGGCGACTGGAAACACCATATATTTT. Its protein product is CASSVDRATGNTIYF.

V is TRBV19 and J is TRBJ2-1; D remains unclear. Per germline, CDR1 LNHDA and CDR2 SQIVND (reference sequence). V dropped 2 bases and J dropped 7 bases, with 6 bases sitting between them. The CDR3 covers 12 residues. In nucleotides, the CDR3 is TGTGCCAGTAGTATAAGGGAAAATGAGCAGTTCTTC. Protein: CASSIRENEQFF.